Listed below are T cell receptor beta chains from one sample, sequenced in a study of blood T cell repertoires in COVID-19. The assay was immunoSEQ multiplex PCR, and TCRdb's table has in-frame clones only and misses some. This sample has about 140,000 clones; about 86% occur once, and the top ten carry 7.5% to 9%. The sequenced material came from peripheral blood. These receptors all come from a human donor in a cohort sampled during active COVID-19. The CDR3 runs from the conserved cysteine through the conserved F or W. Each record gives: clone size, V gene, D gene, J gene, CDR3 protein, CDR3 DNA. The D gene is left open where the match is weak. Clone size is not always given. Where it is, it says once, few, many or a class for expanded clones.

NA	TRBV14	NA	TRBJ1-4	CASSPSVGPGELFF	TGTGCCAGCAGCCCCAGTGTTGGCCCGGGGGAACTGTTTTTT
NA	TRBV4-1	TRBD2	TRBJ2-3	CASSQEPGLASTDTQYF	TGCGCCAGCAGCCAAGAACCGGGACTAGCTAGCACAGATACGCAGTATTTT
NA	TRBV6-4	NA	TRBJ2-5	CASSDSKRRRGHWRETQYF	TGTGCCAGCAGTGACTCGAAAAGGAGGAGGGGGCATTGGAGAGAGACCCAGTACTTC
few	TRBV7-2	NA	TRBJ1-3	CASSLVGSNSGNTIYF	TGTGCCAGCAGCTTAGTCGGGAGCAACTCTGGAAACACCATATATTTT
NA	TRBV18	NA	TRBJ2-2	CASSPYYPGQNTGELFF	TGTGCCAGCTCACCTTACTATCCGGGACAAAACACCGGGGAGCTGTTTTTT
NA	TRBV5-1	NA	TRBJ2-1	CASSSPEGGAYNEQFF	TGCGCCAGCAGCTCACCGGAGGGGGGGGCCTACAATGAGCAGTTCTTC
NA	TRBV5-6	TRBD1	TRBJ1-6	CASSTGQGAYSPLHF	TGTGCCAGCAGCACGGGACAGGGGGCTTATTCACCCCTCCACTTT
NA	TRBV19	NA	TRBJ2-3	CASSMLDSITDTQYF	TGTGCCAGTAGTATGTTGGACAGCATCACAGATACGCAGTATTTT
NA	TRBV10-3	NA	TRBJ2-7	CAIRREPSYEQYF	TGTGCCATTCGGAGGGAACCCTCCTACGAGCAGTACTTC
NA	TRBV7-9	NA	TRBJ2-1	CASSRVGRDVNEQFF	TGTGCCAGCAGCCGGGTGGGGCGGGATGTCAATGAGCAGTTCTTC
NA	TRBV9	TRBD2	TRBJ2-5	CASSVEAGGPGETQYF	TGTGCCAGCAGCGTAGAGGCGGGAGGGCCAGGAGAGACCCAGTACTTC
NA	TRBV18	NA	TRBJ2-5	CASSPTAQETQYF	TGTGCCAGCTCACCTACAGCCCAAGAGACCCAGTACTTC
NA	TRBV7-9	TRBD1	TRBJ2-5	CASSSSTGGWETQYF	TGTGCCAGCAGCTCCTCGACAGGGGGCTGGGAGACCCAGTACTTC
NA	TRBV2	TRBD1	TRBJ1-3	CASSPGTAAGNTIYF	TGTGCCAGCAGCCCCGGGACAGCTGCTGGAAACACCATATATTTT
once	TRBV9	NA	TRBJ2-3	CASSVGQQHTQYF	TGTGCCAGCAGCGTAGGTCAACAGCATACGCAGTATTTT
NA	TRBV28	TRBD1	TRBJ1-5	CASSILQGAYSNQPQHF	TGTGCCAGCAGTATCCTCCAGGGGGCTTATAGCAATCAGCCCCAGCATTTT
NA	TRBV11-2	TRBD2	TRBJ2-7	CASSFQGRTSGFYEQYF	TGTGCCAGCAGCTTCCAGGGGAGGACTAGCGGTTTCTACGAGCAGTACTTC
NA	TRBV7-2	TRBD1	TRBJ2-1	CASSFGRDSGNEQFF	TGTGCCAGCAGCTTTGGTCGGGACAGTGGCAATGAGCAGTTCTTC
few	TRBV2	NA	TRBJ1-2	CASSVVAGYTF	TGTGCCAGCAGTGTTGTAGCTGGCTACACCTTC
NA	TRBV5-5	NA	TRBJ2-1	CASSLGAGSYNEQFF	TGTGCCAGCAGCTTGGGGGCAGGGTCCTACAATGAGCAGTTCTTC
NA	TRBV7-2	NA	TRBJ1-1	CASSLHGGVNTEAFF	TGTGCCAGCAGCTTACACGGGGGAGTGAACACTGAAGCTTTCTTT
NA	TRBV7-3	NA	TRBJ1-2	CASSLTQGSGYTF	TGTGCCAGCAGCTTAACTCAGGGTTCTGGCTACACCTTC
NA	TRBV20-1	NA	TRBJ2-3	CSASQVYTSTDTQYF	TGCAGTGCTAGTCAGGTCTATACAAGCACAGATACGCAGTATTTT
NA	TRBV7-3	NA	TRBJ1-1	CASSLQGGTEAFF	TGTGCCAGCAGCTTACAGGGTGGCACTGAAGCTTTCTTT
NA	TRBV5-1	TRBD2	TRBJ2-6	CASSGTSGSGANVLTF	TGCGCCAGCAGCGGGACTAGCGGGAGTGGGGCCAACGTCCTGACTTTC
once	TRBV19	TRBD1	TRBJ2-7	CASSRRQGSSYEQYF	TGTGCCAGTAGTAGGAGACAGGGGAGCTCCTACGAGCAGTACTTC
NA	TRBV7-3	TRBD2	TRBJ2-1	CASSHGTSGRLHEQFF	TGTGCCAGCAGCCACGGGACTAGCGGGAGGTTACATGAGCAGTTCTTC
NA	TRBV7-8	NA	TRBJ1-1	CASSLRERDTEAFF	TGTGCCAGCAGCTTAAGGGAGAGGGACACTGAAGCTTTCTTT
NA	TRBV6-5	NA	TRBJ1-1	CASIGVTEAFF	TGTGCCAGCATAGGGGTAACTGAAGCTTTCTTT
NA	TRBV11-2	NA	TRBJ1-1	CASSSSWGGTEAFF	TGTGCCAGCAGCTCCTCGTGGGGAGGCACTGAAGCTTTCTTT
NA	TRBV2	TRBD1	TRBJ1-6	CASSENRGSPLHF	TGTGCCAGCAGTGAGAACAGGGGTTCACCCCTCCACTTT
NA	TRBV29-1	NA	TRBJ2-5	CSVLAGAETQYF	TGCAGCGTTTTAGCCGGAGCGGAGACCCAGTACTTC
NA	TRBV28	TRBD1	TRBJ1-2	CASTPGTVLYGYTF	TGTGCCAGCACCCCCGGGACAGTTCTATATGGCTACACCTTC
NA	TRBV4-2	TRBD2	TRBJ2-5	CASSQSGGVETQYF	TGTGCCAGCAGCCAGTCGGGGGGTGTGGAGACCCAGTACTTC
NA	TRBV6-1	TRBD2	TRBJ2-2	CASSGPSGRGLTGELFF	TGTGCCAGCAGTGGTCCTAGCGGGAGGGGTCTCACCGGGGAGCTGTTTTTT
NA	TRBV5-6	TRBD1	TRBJ1-1	CASSADRMNTEAFF	TGTGCCAGCAGCGCGGACAGGATGAACACTGAAGCTTTCTTT
NA	TRBV19	NA	TRBJ2-3	CASSNGDTQYF	TGTGCCAGTAGTAACGGGGATACGCAGTATTTT
once	TRBV6-5	TRBD1	TRBJ1-2	CASKGAGENYGYTF	TGTGCCAGCAAGGGGGCTGGGGAGAACTATGGCTACACCTTC
NA	TRBV27	TRBD1	TRBJ1-5	CASSLFGDRDNQPQHF	TGTGCCAGCAGTTTATTTGGGGACAGGGACAATCAGCCCCAGCATTTT
NA	TRBV2	NA	TRBJ1-1	CASSEAVKSGEAFF	TGTGCCAGCAGCGAAGCCGTAAAGTCCGGGGAAGCTTTCTTT
NA	TRBV4-1	TRBD1	TRBJ2-7	CASSQAPGQGIYEQYF	TGCGCCAGCAGCCAAGCCCCGGGACAGGGAATTTACGAGCAGTACTTC
NA	TRBV7-9	TRBD1	TRBJ2-7	CASSRTGPYEQYF	TGTGCCAGCAGCCGGACAGGGCCCTACGAGCAGTACTTC
NA	TRBV6-2/TRBV6-3	NA	TRBJ1-5	CASSYGTGTVSNQPQHF	TGTGCCAGCAGTTATGGGACCGGGACTGTTAGCAATCAGCCCCAGCATTTT
NA	TRBV6-6	NA	TRBJ2-1	CASSYGGNYNEQFF	TGTGCCAGCAGTTACGGCGGGAACTACAATGAGCAGTTCTTC
NA	TRBV18	NA	TRBJ2-7	CASSSNSRAYEQYF	TGTGCCAGCTCATCAAATTCTAGAGCTTACGAGCAGTACTTC
NA	TRBV13	NA	TRBJ2-7	CASSLESGPGYEQYF	TGTGCCAGCAGCTTAGAAAGCGGACCCGGGTACGAGCAGTACTTC
NA	TRBV4-3	NA	TRBJ2-3	CASSQVQGSDTQYF	TGCGCCAGCAGCCAAGTCCAGGGATCAGATACGCAGTATTTT
NA	TRBV10-3	TRBD2	TRBJ2-7	CAISEGTSGTYEQYF	TGTGCCATCAGTGAGGGGACTAGCGGGACGTACGAGCAGTACTTC
NA	TRBV28	NA	TRBJ1-1	CASSAGGRNSEAFF	TGTGCCAGCAGTGCGGGGGGGCGGAATTCTGAAGCTTTCTTT